The 4 T cell receptor beta chains listed next were all sequenced from one sample in a study of shared clonotypes between healthy human individuals (TCRdb year 2020). The method behind the library was the immunoSEQ multiplex PCR assay. Drawn from immuneACCESS, this table holds only the in-frame rearrangements with V and J called that TCRdb kept. Clones are partly lost; checked studies trace under half to an unresolved V gene and leave the rest unexplained. The sample table records about 710,000 clones; 73% of these occur just once. Together, the top ten hold 1.5% to 2% of the sample. Material for sequencing was memory CD4+ T cells sorted from blood. Read against the paper, the sample's cell subset or site label means: CD45RA-negative fraction. Receptors were obtained from a woman aged 25-40 years in good health.

The chain has TRBV28 and TRBJ2-2; tentatively, D is TRBD1 or TRBD2 (7 bases each). The CDR3 is 16 residues long. CDR1 and CDR2 from the germline V gene are MDHEN and SYDVKM. V was clipped by 4 bases and J by 4 bases, with 16 bases between them. Written as DNA, the CDR3 is TGTGCCAGCAGTTCCCCAGGGGGAGGGTTCACCGGGGAGCTGTTTTTT. It specifies CASSSPGGGFTGELFF.

This rearrangement joins TRBV11-2 to TRBJ2-7, with D maybe TRBD1 (5 bases). Deletions cut 0 bases from V and 0 bases from J, with 15 bases between. The CDR3 runs to 17 residues. Germline V gene lookup returns CDR1 SGHAT and CDR2 FQNNGV. The CDR3 DNA reads as TGTGCCAGCAGCTTAGATACGGCAGGGCCCATCTCCTACGAGCAGTACTTC. Protein product: CASSLDTAGPISYEQYF.

This clone was seen a few times. This chain joins TRBV7-9 and TRBJ2-2, with 8 bases identical to TRBD1. This CDR3 spans 15 amino acids. V lost 3 bases to trimming and J lost 1 base; unmatched junction nucleotides: 1. Per the germline V gene, CDR1 is SEHNR and CDR2 is FQNEAQ (reference sequence). CDR3 residues: CASSFGTGNTGELFF. CDR3 nucleotide sequence: TGTGCCAGCAGCTTTGGGACAGGGAACACCGGGGAGCTGTTTTTT.

This chain uses TRBV7-3 with TRBJ2-3; TRBD1 agrees at 8 bases. Trimming took 3 bases from V and 7 from J; bases not matched to a gene: 6. The length of the CDR3 is 14 residues. CDR1 and CDR2 from the germline V gene are SGHTA and FQGTGA. This CDR3 is CASSFGTGRNTQYF. The CDR3 DNA reads as TGTGCCAGCAGCTTCGGGACAGGACGGAATACGCAGTATTTT.